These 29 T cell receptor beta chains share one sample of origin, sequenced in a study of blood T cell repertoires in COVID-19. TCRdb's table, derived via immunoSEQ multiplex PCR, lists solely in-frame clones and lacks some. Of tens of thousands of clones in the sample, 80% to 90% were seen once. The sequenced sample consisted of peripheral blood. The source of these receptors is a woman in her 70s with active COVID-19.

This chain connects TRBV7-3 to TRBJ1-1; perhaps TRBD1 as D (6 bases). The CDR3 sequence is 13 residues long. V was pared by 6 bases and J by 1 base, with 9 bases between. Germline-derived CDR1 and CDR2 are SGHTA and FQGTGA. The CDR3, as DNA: TGTGCCAGCAGTTCAGGGGCGAACACTGAAGCTTTCTTT. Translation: CASSSGANTEAFF.

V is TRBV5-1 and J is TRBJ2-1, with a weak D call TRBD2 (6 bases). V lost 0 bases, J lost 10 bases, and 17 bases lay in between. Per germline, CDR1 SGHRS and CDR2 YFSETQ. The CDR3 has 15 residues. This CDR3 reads CASSLAARDGKEQFF. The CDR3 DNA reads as TGCGCCAGCAGCTTGGCCGCGCGGGATGGGAAAGAGCAGTTCTTC.

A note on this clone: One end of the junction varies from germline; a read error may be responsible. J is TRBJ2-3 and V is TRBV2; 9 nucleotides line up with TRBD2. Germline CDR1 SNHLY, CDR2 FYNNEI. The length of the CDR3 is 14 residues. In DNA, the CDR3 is TGTGCCAGCACTTCCGGGACTAGCAAAGATACGCAGTATTTT. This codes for CASTSGTSKDTQYF.

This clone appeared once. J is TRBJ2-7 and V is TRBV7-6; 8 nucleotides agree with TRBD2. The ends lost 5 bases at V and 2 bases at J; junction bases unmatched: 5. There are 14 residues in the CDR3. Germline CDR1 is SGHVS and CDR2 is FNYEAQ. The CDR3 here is CASSPGGGTYEQYF. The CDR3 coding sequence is TGTGCCAGCAGCCCCGGGGGGGGTACCTACGAGCAGTACTTC.

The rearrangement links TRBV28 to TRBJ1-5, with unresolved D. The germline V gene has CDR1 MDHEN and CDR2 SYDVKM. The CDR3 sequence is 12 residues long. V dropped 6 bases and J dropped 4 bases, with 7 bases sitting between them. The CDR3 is CASSSPNQPQHF. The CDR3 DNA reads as TGTGCCAGCAGCTCCCCGAATCAGCCCCAGCATTTT.

The CDR3 DNA sequence: TGTGCCAGCAGCCAAGTGGCCCAAGAGACCCAGTACTTC. It codes for CASSQVAQETQYF. The gene calls are TRBV16 and TRBJ2-5; D is ambiguous. The V end was cut by 2 bases, the J end by 1 base, with 5 bases between. In germline, CDR1 is KGHSY, CDR2 FQNENV. This CDR3 contains 13 residues.

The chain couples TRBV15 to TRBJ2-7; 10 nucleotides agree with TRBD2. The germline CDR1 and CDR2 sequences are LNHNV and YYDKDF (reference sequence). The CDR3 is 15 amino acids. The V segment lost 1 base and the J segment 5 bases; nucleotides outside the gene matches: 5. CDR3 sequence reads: CATSRGSGREHEQYF. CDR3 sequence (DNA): TGTGCCACCAGCAGAGGAAGCGGGAGGGAGCACGAGCAGTACTTC.

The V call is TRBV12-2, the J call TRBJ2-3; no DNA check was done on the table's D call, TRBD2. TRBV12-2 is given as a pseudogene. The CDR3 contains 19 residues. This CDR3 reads CASRLPRRVGRASTDTQYF. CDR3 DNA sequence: TGTGCAAGTCGCTTACCAAGGAGGGTGGGCAGGGCTAGCACAGATACGCAGTATTTT.

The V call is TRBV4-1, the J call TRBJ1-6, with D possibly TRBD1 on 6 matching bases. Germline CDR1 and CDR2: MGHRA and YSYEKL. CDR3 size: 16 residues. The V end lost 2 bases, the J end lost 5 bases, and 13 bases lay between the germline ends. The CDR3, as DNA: TGCGCCAGCAGCCAAATGGACAGAGCCGATAATTCACCCCTCCACTTT. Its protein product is CASSQMDRADNSPLHF.

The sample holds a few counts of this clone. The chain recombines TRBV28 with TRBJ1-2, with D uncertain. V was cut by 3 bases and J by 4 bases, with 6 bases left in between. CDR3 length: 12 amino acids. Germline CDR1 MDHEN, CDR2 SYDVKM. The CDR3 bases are TGTGCCAGCAGTTTTAACTCCTATGGCTACACCTTC. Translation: CASSFNSYGYTF.

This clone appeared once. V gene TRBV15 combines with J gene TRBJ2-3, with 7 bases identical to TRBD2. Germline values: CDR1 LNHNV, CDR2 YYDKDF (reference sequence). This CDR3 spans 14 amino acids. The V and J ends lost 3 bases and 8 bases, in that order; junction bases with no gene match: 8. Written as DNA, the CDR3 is TGTGCCACCAGCAGTGGGGGGGATATGGGTACGCAGTATTTT. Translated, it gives CATSSGGDMGTQYF.

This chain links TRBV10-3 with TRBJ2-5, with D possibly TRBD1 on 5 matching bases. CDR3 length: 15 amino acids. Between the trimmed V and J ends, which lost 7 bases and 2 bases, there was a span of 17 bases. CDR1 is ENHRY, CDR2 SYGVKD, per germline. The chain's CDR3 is CAITQGSLGQETQYF. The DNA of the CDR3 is TGTGCCATCACCCAGGGAAGTCTGGGACAAGAGACCCAGTACTTC.

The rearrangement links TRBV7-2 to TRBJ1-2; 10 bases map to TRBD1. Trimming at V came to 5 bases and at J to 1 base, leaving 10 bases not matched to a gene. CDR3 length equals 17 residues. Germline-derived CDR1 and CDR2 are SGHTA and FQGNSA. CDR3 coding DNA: TGTGCCAGCAGCCCCGCCGGGACAGGGGCCTTTAACTATGGCTACACCTTC. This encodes CASSPAGTGAFNYGYTF.

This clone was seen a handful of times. This CDR3 reads CASSEKIAGGQGEQYF. The DNA of the CDR3 is TGTGCCAGCAGTGAAAAAATTGCGGGAGGGCAAGGCGAGCAGTACTTC. The rearrangement uses TRBV6-1 and TRBJ2-7, with 9 bases lining up with TRBD2. The V segment lost 2 bases and the J segment 6 bases; nucleotides outside the gene matches: 11. This CDR3 has 16 amino acids. Germline CDR1 and CDR2: MNHNS and SASEGT.

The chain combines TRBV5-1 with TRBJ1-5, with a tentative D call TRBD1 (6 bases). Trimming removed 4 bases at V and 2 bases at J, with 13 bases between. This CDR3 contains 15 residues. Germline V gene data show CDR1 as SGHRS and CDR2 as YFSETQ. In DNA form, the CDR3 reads TGCGCCAGCAGCCCCCTCCCAGGGGGCAATCAGCCCCAGCATTTT. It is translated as CASSPLPGGNQPQHF.

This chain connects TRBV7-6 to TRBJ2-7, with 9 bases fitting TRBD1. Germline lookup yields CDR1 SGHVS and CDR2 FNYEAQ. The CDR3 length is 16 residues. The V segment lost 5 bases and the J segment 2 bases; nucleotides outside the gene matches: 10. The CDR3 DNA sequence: TGTGCCAGCAGCAAATTTGACAGGGGGTCCCCCTACGAGCAGTACTTC. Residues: CASSKFDRGSPYEQYF.

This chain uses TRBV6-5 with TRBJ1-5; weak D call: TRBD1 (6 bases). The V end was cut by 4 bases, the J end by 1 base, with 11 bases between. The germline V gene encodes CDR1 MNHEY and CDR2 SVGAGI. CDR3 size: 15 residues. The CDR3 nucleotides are TGTGCCAGCAGTTCGGCAGGGGCCAGCAATCAGCCCCAGCATTTT. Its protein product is CASSSAGASNQPQHF.

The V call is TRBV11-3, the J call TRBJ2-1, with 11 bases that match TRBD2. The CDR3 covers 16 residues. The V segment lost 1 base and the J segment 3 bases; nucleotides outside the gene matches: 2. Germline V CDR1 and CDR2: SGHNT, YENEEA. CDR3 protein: CASSLGLAGGYNEQFF. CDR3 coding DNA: TGTGCCAGCAGCTTAGGTCTAGCGGGAGGCTACAATGAGCAGTTCTTC.

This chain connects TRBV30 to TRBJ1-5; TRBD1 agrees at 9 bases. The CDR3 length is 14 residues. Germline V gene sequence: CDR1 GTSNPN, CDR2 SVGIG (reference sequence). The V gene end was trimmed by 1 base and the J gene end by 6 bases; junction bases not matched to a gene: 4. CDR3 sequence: CAWSGTGVRQPQHF. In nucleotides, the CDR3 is TGTGCCTGGAGTGGGACAGGGGTACGTCAGCCCCAGCATTTT. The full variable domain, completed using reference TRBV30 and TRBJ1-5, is SQTIHQWPATLVQPVGSPLSLECTVEGTSNPNLYWYRQAAGRGLQLLFYSVGIGQISSEVPQNLSASRPQDRQFILSSKKLLLSDSGFYLCAWSGTGVRQPQHFGDGTRLSIL.

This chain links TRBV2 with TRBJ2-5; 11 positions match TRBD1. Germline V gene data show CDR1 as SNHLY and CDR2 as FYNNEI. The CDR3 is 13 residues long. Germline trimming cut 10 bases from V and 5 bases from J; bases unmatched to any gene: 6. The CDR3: CATTRDRGETQYF. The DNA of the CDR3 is TGTGCCACCACCCGGGACAGGGGGGAGACCCAGTACTTC.

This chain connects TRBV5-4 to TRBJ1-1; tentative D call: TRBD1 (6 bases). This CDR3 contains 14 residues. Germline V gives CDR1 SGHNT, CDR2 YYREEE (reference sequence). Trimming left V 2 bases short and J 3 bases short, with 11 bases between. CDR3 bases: TGTGCCAGCAGCTTAGGACAGAGGGACACTGAAGCTTTCTTT. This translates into CASSLGQRDTEAFF.

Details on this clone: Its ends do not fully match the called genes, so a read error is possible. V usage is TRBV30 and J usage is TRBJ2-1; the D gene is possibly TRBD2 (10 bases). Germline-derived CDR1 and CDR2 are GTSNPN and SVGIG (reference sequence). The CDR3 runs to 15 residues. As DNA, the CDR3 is TGTGCCTGGAGGGCGCGGGACAGGGCTCCTAGCGGGAGAATCTTC. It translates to CAWRARDRAPSGRIF.

The CDR3 DNA follows: TGTGCCAGCAGCCCGAAGCGGGAGTGGAGCACAGATACGCAGTATTTT. As protein: CASSPKREWSTDTQYF. This sequence joins TRBV13 and TRBJ2-3, with 8 bases aligning to TRBD2. Unmatched junction bases numbered 7, after V lost 5 bases and J lost 0 bases. Germline CDR1 PRHDT, CDR2 FYEKMQ (reference sequence). The CDR3 sequence is 16 residues long.

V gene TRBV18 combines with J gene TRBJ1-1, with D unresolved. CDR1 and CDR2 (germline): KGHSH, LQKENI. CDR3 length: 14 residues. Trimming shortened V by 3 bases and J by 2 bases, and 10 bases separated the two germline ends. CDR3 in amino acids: CASSPRHDNTEAFF. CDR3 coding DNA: TGTGCCAGCTCACCCAGACATGATAACACTGAAGCTTTCTTT.

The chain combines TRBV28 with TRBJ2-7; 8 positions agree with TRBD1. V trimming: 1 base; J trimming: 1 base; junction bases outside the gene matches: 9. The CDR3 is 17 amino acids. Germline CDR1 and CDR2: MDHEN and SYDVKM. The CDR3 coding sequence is TGTGCCAGCAGTTTATTCGGACAGGGCATACAGTCCTACGAGCAGTACTTC. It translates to CASSLFGQGIQSYEQYF.

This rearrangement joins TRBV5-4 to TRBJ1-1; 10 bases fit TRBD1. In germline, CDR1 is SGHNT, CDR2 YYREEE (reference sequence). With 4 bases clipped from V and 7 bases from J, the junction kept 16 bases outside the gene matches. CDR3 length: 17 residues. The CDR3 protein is CASSLGDRGFATSEAFF. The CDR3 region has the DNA TGTGCCAGCAGCCTAGGGGACAGGGGTTTCGCCACTAGTGAAGCTTTCTTT.

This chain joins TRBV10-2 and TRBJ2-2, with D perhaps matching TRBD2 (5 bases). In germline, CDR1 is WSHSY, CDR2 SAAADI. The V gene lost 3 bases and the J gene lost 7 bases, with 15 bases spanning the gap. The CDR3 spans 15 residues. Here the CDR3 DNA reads TGCGCCAGCAGTGACTGGGCAGTTGGGAGCGGGGAGCTGTTTTTT. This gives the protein CASSDWAVGSGELFF.

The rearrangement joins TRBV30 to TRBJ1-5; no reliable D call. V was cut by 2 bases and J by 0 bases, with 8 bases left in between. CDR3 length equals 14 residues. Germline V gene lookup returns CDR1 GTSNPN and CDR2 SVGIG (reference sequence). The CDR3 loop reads CAWSIGDSNQPQHF. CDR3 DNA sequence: TGTGCCTGGAGTATCGGGGATAGCAATCAGCCCCAGCATTTT.

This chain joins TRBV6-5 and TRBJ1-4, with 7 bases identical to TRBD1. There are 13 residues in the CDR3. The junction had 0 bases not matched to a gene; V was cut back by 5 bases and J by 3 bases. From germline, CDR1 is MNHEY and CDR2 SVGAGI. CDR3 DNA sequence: TGTGCCAGCAGTACAGGGGCTAATGAAAAACTGTTTTTT. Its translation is CASSTGANEKLFF.